The 23 T cell receptor beta chains given below trace back to one sample, sequenced in a study of CD8 T cell repertoires and HIV-1 epitope variants. Profiled with immunoSEQ multiplex PCR; TCRdb holds only in-frame clones, not every one. Of more than 4,500 clones listed, 65% to 75% are singletons. Their antigen targets remain unknown. The material sequenced was cultured CD8+ T cells derived from PBMCs. The origin of the receptors is a male donor with HIV.

The chain recombines TRBV7-9 with TRBJ1-3; D not certain. The germline V gene encodes CDR1 SEHNR and CDR2 FQNEAQ (reference sequence). The CDR3 contains 15 residues. The germline V and J ends were trimmed by 3 bases and 4 bases, with 13 bases remaining between them. DNA for the CDR3: TGTGCCAGCAGCTTTAGTACAGCCTCGGGAAACACCATATATTTT. Its protein is CASSFSTASGNTIYF.

The CDR3 is CAISTTGEGPAGELFF. The CDR3 DNA reads as TGTGCCATCAGTACTACAGGGGAAGGCCCCGCCGGGGAGCTGTTTTTT. V is TRBV10-3 and J is TRBJ2-2, with 7 bases that match TRBD1. V lost 5 bases to trimming and J lost 6 bases; unmatched junction nucleotides: 12. There are 16 residues in the CDR3. The germline CDR1 and CDR2 sequences are ENHRY and SYGVKD.

The table lists this clone with a few counts. The J gene is TRBJ1-1, the V gene TRBV30, with 8 positions matching TRBD1. Germline CDR1 is GTSNPN and CDR2 is SVGIG (reference sequence). CDR3 length: 15 residues. The junction had 12 bases not matched to a gene; V was cut back by 3 bases and J by 6 bases. The CDR3 spells CAWRDFGQGDPEAFF. The CDR3 region has the DNA TGTGCCTGGAGAGATTTCGGACAGGGAGATCCTGAAGCTTTCTTT.

V and J are TRBV4-3 and TRBJ2-1, with TRBD2 matching over 8 bases. Germline CDR1 reads LGHNA; CDR2 reads YSLEER. This CDR3 has 16 amino acids. The V gene end was trimmed by 0 bases and the J gene end by 1 base; junction bases not matched to a gene: 2. The CDR3: CASSQDRGGSYNEQFF. The CDR3 nucleotides read TGCGCCAGCAGCCAAGATCGGGGGGGGTCCTACAATGAGCAGTTCTTC.

J is TRBJ2-3 and V is TRBV11-2; D perhaps matches TRBD2 (5 bases). V lost 0 bases to trimming and J lost 1 base, with 20 bases between them. The germline V gene has CDR1 SGHAT and CDR2 FQNNGV. The CDR3 runs to 19 residues. The CDR3 spells CASSLDLPRSGVGTDTQYF. The DNA for the CDR3 is TGTGCCAGCAGCTTAGATCTCCCCCGAAGCGGAGTTGGCACAGATACGCAGTATTTT.

This clone was counted only a few times. V and J are TRBV5-1 and TRBJ2-7; D is undetermined. The V and J ends lost 0 bases and 0 bases respectively, with 10 bases between them. Germline CDR1 reads SGHRS; CDR2 reads YFSETQ. The length of the CDR3 is 15 residues. CDR3 DNA sequence: TGCGCCAGCAGCTTGGAGGTCGTTTCCTCCTACGAGCAGTACTTC. Protein: CASSLEVVSSYEQYF. Full variable domain (remainder filled in from reference TRBV5-1 and TRBJ2-7): KAGVTQTPRYLIKTRGQQVTLSCSPISGHRSVSWYQQTPGQGLQFLFEYFSETQRNKGNFPGRFSGRQFSNSRSEMNVSTLELGDSALYLCASSLEVVSSYEQYFGPGTRLTVT.

This clone came up once. DNA for the CDR3: TGTGCCAGCAGCTCTATAGCGGGGAGTGAGACCCAGTACTTC. Translating gives CASSSIAGSETQYF. This chain joins TRBV7-2 and TRBJ2-5; TRBD2 agrees at 8 bases. In germline, CDR1 is SGHTA, CDR2 FQGNSA. The CDR3 sequence is 14 residues long. The ends lost 4 bases at V and 5 bases at J; junction bases unmatched: 6. Full variable domain (rest looked up from reference TRBV7-2 and TRBJ2-5): GAGVSQSPSNKVTEKGKDVELRCDPISGHTALYWYRQSLGQGLEFLIYFQGNSAPDKSGLPSDRFSAERTGGSVSTLTIQRTQQEDSAVYLCASSSIAGSETQYFGPGTRLLVL.

The J gene is TRBJ2-3, the V gene TRBV19, with 10 positions matching TRBD2. The CDR3 spans 18 residues. With V trimmed by 6 bases and J by 0 bases, 12 bases remained unmatched. Germline V gives CDR1 LNHDA, CDR2 SQIVND (reference sequence). The CDR3 coding sequence is TGTGCCAGTAGAGGTAGCGGGGGGCTTTTACCTAGCACAGATACGCAGTATTTT. This sequence encodes CASRGSGGLLPSTDTQYF.

The CDR3 region has the DNA TGTGCCAGCAGCAGGAGCGGGACAGGCACAGATACGCAGTATTTT. Protein sequence: CASSRSGTGTDTQYF. The V gene is TRBV11-2, the J gene TRBJ2-3, with D perhaps given as TRBD1 or TRBD2 (7 bases each). The CDR3 totals 15 residues. V gave up 5 bases and J gave up 1 base, with 13 bases separating them. Germline V lookup: CDR1 SGHAT, CDR2 FQNNGV. Full variable domain (outside the CDR3, taken from reference TRBV11-2 and TRBJ2-3): EAGVAQSPRYKIIEKRQSVAFWCNPISGHATLYWYQQILGQGPKLLIQFQNNGVVDDSQLPKDRFSAERLKGVDSTLKIQPAKLEDSAVYLCASSRSGTGTDTQYFGPGTRLTVL.

Of note for this clone: Compared with germline, one end of the junction differs, possibly owing to a read error. The rearrangement links TRBV5-1 to TRBJ2-3; 7 bases map to TRBD2. The CDR3 sequence is 16 residues long. Looked up from germline, CDR1 is SGHRS and CDR2 is YFSETQ. The chain's CDR3 is CASGLGEGPGADTQYF. CDR3 nucleotides: TGCGCCAGCGGCTTAGGGGAGGGCCCTGGGGCAGATACGCAGTATTTT.

This clone was picked up a small number of times. The CDR3 DNA is TGTGCCAGCAGTTTATCCGGTGTCGCCACTGAAGCTTTCTTT. Its protein product is CASSLSGVATEAFF. V usage is TRBV27 and J usage is TRBJ1-1; unclear D gene. The length of the CDR3 is 14 residues. V lost 0 bases to trimming and J lost 4 bases, with 9 bases between them. Germline V gives CDR1 MNHEY, CDR2 SMNVEV (reference sequence).

The rearrangement joins TRBV4-3 to TRBJ1-2; D remains ambiguous. The germline V and J ends were trimmed by 0 bases and 0 bases, with 8 bases remaining between them. Per the germline V gene, CDR1 is LGHNA and CDR2 is YSLEER. The CDR3 length is 15 residues. CDR3 bases: TGCGCCAGCAGCCAAGAGCTCGGATCTAACTATGGCTACACCTTC. Protein product: CASSQELGSNYGYTF.

A few counts support this clone. The chain joins TRBV7-2 to TRBJ2-5, with 9 nucleotides matching TRBD2. This CDR3 contains 15 residues. The V segment lost 1 base and the J segment 2 bases; nucleotides outside the gene matches: 2. In germline, CDR1 is SGHTA, CDR2 FQGNSA. The DNA of the CDR3 is TGTGCCAGCAGCTTAGGACTAGCGGAACAAGAGACCCAGTACTTC. It codes for CASSLGLAEQETQYF.

The chain couples TRBV5-4 to TRBJ2-3; D ambiguous. The CDR3 consists of 14 residues. V shed 7 bases and J shed 1 base, with 13 bases lying between them. Germline V gives CDR1 SGHNT, CDR2 YYREEE (reference sequence). CDR3 protein: CASYTRGGTDTQYF. In DNA, the CDR3 is TGTGCCAGCTATACCAGAGGAGGCACAGATACGCAGTATTTT.

In its sample, this clone was seen a few times. The chain is built from TRBV7-7 and TRBJ2-3; D is possibly TRBD2 (7 bases). The germline gives CDR1 SSHAT, CDR2 FNYEAQ (reference sequence). Trimming removed 3 bases from V and 4 bases from J, with 14 bases in between. The CDR3 has 15 amino acids. In DNA form, the CDR3 reads TGTGCCAGCAGCTTGGGGGCGGGGGAGGCAGATACGCAGTATTTT. Translation: CASSLGAGEADTQYF.

CDR3 DNA sequence: TGTGCCAGTAGTGAGTTTAGGTTGAACTACGAGCAGTACTTC. It is translated as CASSEFRLNYEQYF. This chain connects TRBV19 to TRBJ2-7; D is unresolved. The CDR3 length is 14 residues. Germline V lookup: CDR1 LNHDA, CDR2 SQIVND (reference sequence). V shed 5 bases and J shed 3 bases, with 14 bases lying between them.

This clone was detected a few times. J is TRBJ1-6 and V is TRBV5-4; maybe TRBD1 (5 bases). This CDR3 comprises 14 residues. The germline V and J ends were trimmed by 5 bases and 7 bases, with 13 bases remaining between them. Germline loops: CDR1 SGHNT, CDR2 YYREEE (reference sequence). The CDR3 loop reads CASSFREGNSPLHF. CDR3 sequence (DNA): TGTGCCAGCAGTTTCAGGGAGGGGAATTCACCCCTCCACTTT. The full variable domain, completed using reference TRBV5-4 and TRBJ1-6, is ETGVTQSPTHLIKTRGQQVTLRCSSQSGHNTVSWYQQALGQGPQFIFQYYREEENGRGNFPPRFSGLQFPNYSSELNVNALELDDSALYLCASSFREGNSPLHFGNGTRLTVT.

This sequence joins TRBV4-3 and TRBJ1-5; 7 bases are a match to TRBD1. CDR3 length: 14 residues. CDR1 and CDR2 from the germline V gene are LGHNA and YSLEER. V dropped 2 bases and J dropped 7; count of bases not matched to a gene: 5. The CDR3 DNA reads as TGCGCCAGCAGCCAAAACAGGGGCTTCCAGCCCCAGCATTTT. Protein product: CASSQNRGFQPQHF.

This clone showed up just once. The V and J genes are TRBV7-6 and TRBJ2-7, with D perhaps TRBD1 or TRBD2 (5 bases each). Germline assignment: CDR1 SGHVS and CDR2 FNYEAQ. This CDR3 contains 14 residues. With 5 bases removed from V and 0 bases from J, the gap between germline ends came to 11 bases. In DNA form, the CDR3 reads TGTGCCAGCAGCCCCGGGACGGACTCCTACGAGCAGTACTTC. It codes for CASSPGTDSYEQYF.

The rearrangement joins TRBV28 to TRBJ2-1; D may be TRBD1 or TRBD2 (5 bases each). Trimming took 3 bases from V and 8 from J, leaving 29 bases between them. CDR1 and CDR2 from the germline V gene are MDHEN and SYDVKM. The CDR3 loop spans 19 amino acids. The CDR3 DNA follows: TGTGCCAGCAGTTTCCCCCGGGACGACGCCTCTCCCCGTATCCATGAGCAGTTCTTC. It codes for CASSFPRDDASPRIHEQFF.

The genes are TRBV18 and TRBJ2-7; 7 nucleotides line up with TRBD2. The J segment lost 1 base and the V segment lost 3 bases, leaving 3 bases of the junction unmatched. The germline V gene encodes CDR1 KGHSH and CDR2 LQKENI. The CDR3 totals 14 residues. The CDR3 spells CASSPGSGSYEQYF. For the CDR3, the DNA is TGTGCCAGCTCACCGGGTAGCGGGTCCTACGAGCAGTACTTC.

The chain combines TRBV7-2 with TRBJ1-2, with D tentatively TRBD1 (5 bases). Germline CDR1 reads SGHTA; CDR2 reads FQGNSA. The CDR3 is made up of 13 amino acids. The ends were cut back, 4 bases at V and 3 bases at J, with 9 bases in the middle. The CDR3 region has the DNA TGTGCCAGCAGCTACTTGACAGACTATGGCTACACCTTC. Translated, it gives CASSYLTDYGYTF.

The chain uses TRBV6-8 and TRBJ2-2; D perhaps matches TRBD1 (5 bases). The CDR3 length is 14 residues. Germline loops: CDR1 MNHGY, CDR2 SAAAGT. The V gene lost 2 bases and the J gene lost 5 bases, with 9 bases spanning the gap. Written as DNA, the CDR3 is TGTGCCAGCAGTTACCAGGGTGTAACCGGGGAGCTGTTTTTT. Translating it yields CASSYQGVTGELFF.